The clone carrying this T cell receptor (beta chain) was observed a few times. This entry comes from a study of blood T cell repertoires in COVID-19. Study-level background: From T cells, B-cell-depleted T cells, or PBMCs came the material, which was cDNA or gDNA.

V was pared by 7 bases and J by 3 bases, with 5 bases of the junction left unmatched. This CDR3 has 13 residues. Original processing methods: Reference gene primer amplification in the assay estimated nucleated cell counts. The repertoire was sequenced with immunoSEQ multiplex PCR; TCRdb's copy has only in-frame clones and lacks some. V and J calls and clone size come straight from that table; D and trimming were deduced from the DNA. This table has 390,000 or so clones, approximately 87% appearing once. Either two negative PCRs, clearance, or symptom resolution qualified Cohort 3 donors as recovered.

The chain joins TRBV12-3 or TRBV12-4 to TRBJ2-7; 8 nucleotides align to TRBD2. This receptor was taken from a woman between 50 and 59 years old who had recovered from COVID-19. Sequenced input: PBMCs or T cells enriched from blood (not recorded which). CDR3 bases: TGTGCCAGCACCCCCGGGAGGGGCTACGAGCAGTACTTC. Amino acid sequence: CASTPGRGYEQYF.